This entry describes one T cell receptor (beta chain). These data belong to a study of OX40 agonist ivuxolimab in advanced cancers. Study context: Participants could have had prior anti-PD-1, anti-PD-L1 or anti-CTLA-4 therapy, and less than 45% had some.

TCRdb keeps only in-frame clones here, not all; method: immunoSEQ multiplex PCR. The sample includes some 70,000 clones, around four fifths of them seen just once. The CDR3 sequence is 16 residues long. Germline V gene lookup returns CDR1 LGHNA and CDR2 YSLEER. Trimming took 2 bases from V and 3 from J, leaving 15 bases between them. This sequence joins TRBV4-3 and TRBJ2-3, with a tentative D call TRBD1 (6 bases). This TCR came from an adult with an advanced solid tumor such as melanoma, head and neck, liver or kidney cancer. The sample consisted of CD4+ or CD8+ T cells sorted from blood, taken in a trial of the OX40 agonist ivuxolimab. The CDR3 loop reads CASSQLGGGATDTQYF. CDR3 nucleotides: TGCGCCAGCAGCCAATTGGGTGGGGGCGCGACAGATACGCAGTATTTT.